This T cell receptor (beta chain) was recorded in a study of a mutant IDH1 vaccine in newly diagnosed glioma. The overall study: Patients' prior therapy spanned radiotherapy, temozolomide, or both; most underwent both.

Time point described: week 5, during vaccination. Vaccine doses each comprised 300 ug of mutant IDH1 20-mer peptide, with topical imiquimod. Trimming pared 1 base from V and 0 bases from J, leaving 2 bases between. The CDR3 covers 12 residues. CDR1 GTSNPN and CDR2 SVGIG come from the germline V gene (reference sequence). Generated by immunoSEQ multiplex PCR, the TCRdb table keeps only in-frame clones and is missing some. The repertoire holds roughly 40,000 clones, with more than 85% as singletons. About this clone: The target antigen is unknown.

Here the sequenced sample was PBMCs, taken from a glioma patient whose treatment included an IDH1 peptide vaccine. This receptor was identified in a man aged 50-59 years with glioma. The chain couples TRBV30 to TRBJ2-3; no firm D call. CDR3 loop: CAWSASTDTQYF. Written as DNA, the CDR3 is TGTGCCTGGAGTGCAAGCACAGATACGCAGTATTTT.